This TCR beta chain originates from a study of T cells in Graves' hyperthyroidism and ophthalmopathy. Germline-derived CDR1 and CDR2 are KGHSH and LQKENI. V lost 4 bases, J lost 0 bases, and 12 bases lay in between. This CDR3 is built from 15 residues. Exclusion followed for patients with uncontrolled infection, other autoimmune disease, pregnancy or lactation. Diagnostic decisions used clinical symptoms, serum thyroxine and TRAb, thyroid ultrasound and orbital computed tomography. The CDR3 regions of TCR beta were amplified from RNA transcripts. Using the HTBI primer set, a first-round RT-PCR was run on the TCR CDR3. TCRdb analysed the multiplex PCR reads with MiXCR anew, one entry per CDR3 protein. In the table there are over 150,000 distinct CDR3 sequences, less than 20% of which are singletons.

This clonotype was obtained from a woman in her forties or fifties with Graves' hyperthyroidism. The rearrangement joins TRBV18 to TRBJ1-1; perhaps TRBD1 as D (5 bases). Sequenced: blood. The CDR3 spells CASSLGTSMNTEAFF. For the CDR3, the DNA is TGTGCCAGCTCACTAGGGACGTCGATGAACACTGAAGCTTTCTTT.